Listed below are T cell receptor beta chains from one sample, sequenced in a study of cytomegalovirus exposure and HLA in healthy donors. Clones were sequenced by immunoSEQ multiplex PCR, and TCRdb holds only the in-frame ones, with some missing. Found here are 150,000 to 200,000 clones, about 80% of them singletons; the top ten hold 0.95% to 1.1%. Sequences were obtained from PBMCs. These receptors all come from a woman aged 40 to 55 in good health and CMV-seronegative. The CDR3 runs from the conserved cysteine through the conserved F or W. A D gene is named only where the DNA matches it firmly. Only part of the rows carry a size: once, few, many, or a class if the clone is expanded.

d_call	v_call	j_call	clone_size	cdr3_aa	cdr3_nt
-	TRBV2	TRBJ2-2	-	CASSPSRVPGELFF	TGTGCCAGCAGTCCGTCCAGGGTCCCCGGGGAGCTGTTTTTT
-	TRBV27	TRBJ2-3	once	CASSPINTDTQYF	TGTGCCAGCAGTCCCATCAACACAGATACGCAGTATTTT
-	TRBV7-9	TRBJ1-3	-	CASSLGGRGEETGNTIYF	TGTGCCAGCAGCTTAGGAGGCAGGGGAGAAGAAACTGGAAACACCATATATTTT
-	TRBV5-1	TRBJ1-5	-	CASSLDPGNQPQHF	TGCGCCAGCAGCTTGGATCCCGGGAATCAGCCCCAGCATTTT
-	TRBV29-1	TRBJ2-4	-	CSVEGVGRVNTLAKNIQYF	TGCAGCGTTGAAGGGGTGGGCAGGGTAAATACTTTAGCCAAAAACATTCAGTACTTC
TRBD2	TRBV29-1	TRBJ2-7	-	CSVTHSGRYEQYF	TGCAGCGTTACCCATAGCGGGAGGTACGAGCAGTACTTC
-	TRBV28	TRBJ1-2	-	CASRSGRSYGYTF	TGTGCCAGCAGATCAGGGAGGAGCTATGGCTACACCTTC
TRBD1	TRBV6-1	TRBJ1-1	-	CASSDQGVNTEAFF	TGTGCCAGCAGTGATCAGGGGGTGAACACTGAAGCTTTCTTT
TRBD2	TRBV28	TRBJ2-5	-	CASSRAGGTQYF	TGTGCCAGCAGCCGTGCGGGGGGGACCCAGTACTTC
TRBD1	TRBV7-3	TRBJ2-3	-	CASSSRQGATDTQYF	TGTGCCAGCAGCTCCCGACAGGGGGCCACAGATACGCAGTATTTT
-	TRBV6-5	TRBJ2-4	few	CASSPGENIQYF	TGTGCCAGCAGTCCAGGGGAAAACATTCAGTACTTC
-	TRBV14	TRBJ2-7	-	CASSHSGGDPSYEQYF	TGTGCCAGCAGCCATAGTGGCGGGGACCCCTCCTACGAGCAGTACTTC
TRBD1	TRBV6-6	TRBJ2-7	-	CASSDTGGSSYEQYF	TGTGCCAGCAGTGACACAGGGGGGAGCTCCTACGAGCAGTACTTC
-	TRBV6-1	TRBJ1-2	-	CASSEGFDARSYGYTF	TGTGCCAGCAGTGAAGGATTTGATGCCCGCAGCTATGGCTACACCTTC
-	TRBV18	TRBJ1-2	-	CASSPTGPDGYTF	TGTGCCAGCTCTCCGACAGGTCCGGATGGCTACACCTTC
-	TRBV5-4	TRBJ2-5	-	CASSLASQETQYF	TGTGCCAGCAGCTTGGCTAGTCAAGAGACCCAGTACTTC
-	TRBV6-5	TRBJ1-1	-	CASSYGGVAFF	TGTGCCAGCAGTTACGGGGGGGTTGCTTTCTTT
-	TRBV11-2	TRBJ2-1	-	CASMERSAYNEQFF	TGTGCCAGCATGGAGCGGTCCGCCTACAATGAGCAGTTCTTC
-	TRBV19	TRBJ2-7	-	CASSLQATYEQYF	TGTGCCAGTAGTCTACAGGCTACCTACGAGCAGTACTTC
-	TRBV19	TRBJ1-5	-	CASSPGPGNQPQHF	TGTGCCAGTAGCCCCGGTCCGGGGAATCAGCCCCAGCATTTT
TRBD2	TRBV29-1	TRBJ2-7	-	CSVPNTPGTSGIYEQYF	TGCAGCGTTCCAAATACGCCCGGGACTAGCGGGATCTACGAGCAGTACTTC
-	TRBV30	TRBJ2-7	-	CAWRPSAYEQYF	TGTGCCTGGAGACCTAGCGCCTACGAGCAGTACTTC
TRBD2	TRBV6-4	TRBJ2-5	-	CASIFRGLAGEGETQYF	TGTGCCAGCATCTTTCGGGGACTAGCGGGAGAGGGGGAGACCCAGTACTTC
TRBD1	TRBV5-1	TRBJ2-7	-	CASSPRQGKPYEQYF	TGCGCCAGCAGCCCCCGACAGGGAAAGCCCTACGAGCAGTACTTC
-	TRBV28	TRBJ1-5	once	CASSPRGGGNQPQHF	TGTGCCAGCAGCCCCCGAGGGGGAGGCAATCAGCCCCAGCATTTT
-	TRBV5-6	TRBJ2-3	once	CASRPLMGDTQYF	TGTGCCAGCAGGCCACTAATGGGAGATACGCAGTATTTT
TRBD1	TRBV18	TRBJ2-2	-	CASSPTGAFNTGELFF	TGTGCCAGCTCACCAACAGGGGCCTTCAACACCGGGGAGCTGTTTTTT
-	TRBV5-1	TRBJ2-3	once	CASSPQGKGADTQYF	TGCGCCAGCAGCCCTCAGGGGAAGGGGGCAGATACGCAGTATTTT
-	TRBV9	TRBJ1-5	-	CASSVEGGIGQPQHF	TGTGCCAGCAGCGTAGAGGGAGGGATTGGTCAGCCCCAGCATTTT
TRBD1	TRBV30	TRBJ1-2	-	CAWSPRTGGDSGYTF	TGTGCCTGGAGTCCTCGGACAGGGGGCGATAGTGGCTACACCTTC
-	TRBV2	TRBJ2-5	-	CASRWNSISWETQYF	TGTGCCAGCAGGTGGAATTCGATTAGCTGGGAGACCCAGTACTTC
TRBD1	TRBV30	TRBJ1-4	-	CAWNPTGQANEKLFF	TGTGCCTGGAACCCGACAGGGCAAGCTAATGAAAAACTGTTTTTT
TRBD1	TRBV5-1	TRBJ1-5	-	CASSLEGGFEPQHF	TGCGCCAGCAGCTTGGAAGGGGGCTTTGAGCCCCAGCATTTT
-	TRBV6-4	TRBJ1-6	-	CASSDHLLDSDTSPLHF	TGTGCCAGCAGTGACCATCTTCTGGACAGCGACACCTCACCCCTCCACTTT
-	TRBV6-5	TRBJ1-2	-	CASSARVGYTF	TGTGCCAGCAGTGCGAGGGTTGGCTACACCTTC
TRBD2	TRBV7-9	TRBJ2-3	once	CASSLVGLAGTDTQYF	TGTGCCAGCAGCTTAGTGGGGCTAGCGGGCACAGATACGCAGTATTTT
TRBD1	TRBV28	TRBJ1-1	-	CASSLAGQGLTEAFF	TGTGCCAGCAGTTTGGCGGGACAGGGATTAACTGAAGCTTTCTTT
TRBD2	TRBV6-5	TRBJ2-1	-	CASSYTTGGGNEQFF	TGTGCCAGCAGTTACACGACGGGAGGGGGGAATGAGCAGTTCTTC
TRBD2	TRBV7-8	TRBJ2-7	-	CASSLLPLAGAGNEQYF	TGTGCCAGCAGCCTACTGCCACTAGCGGGAGCTGGTAACGAGCAGTACTTC
TRBD2	TRBV5-3	TRBJ2-1	once	CARSLASTSWSYNEQFF	TGTGCCAGAAGCTTGGCTTCGACTAGCTGGTCCTACAATGAGCAGTTCTTC
-	TRBV5-6	TRBJ2-3	-	CASSLLGRDSTDTQYF	TGTGCCAGCAGCTTGTTGGGGCGGGACAGCACAGATACGCAGTATTTT
TRBD1	TRBV19	TRBJ2-1	-	CASSGGQGSWTNNEQFF	TGTGCCAGTAGTGGGGGACAGGGGTCGTGGACTAACAATGAGCAGTTCTTC
-	TRBV11-3	TRBJ1-2	-	CASSFTDTGRGYTF	TGTGCCAGCAGCTTCACCGACACCGGGAGAGGCTACACCTTC
-	TRBV5-1	TRBJ2-7	-	CASSFTSYEQYF	TGCGCCAGCAGCTTTACTTCCTACGAGCAGTACTTC
-	TRBV5-1	TRBJ2-7	-	CASSLAGSDEQYF	TGCGCCAGCAGCTTGGCGGGGTCTGACGAGCAGTACTTC